This section outlines one T cell receptor beta chain sequence together with its context. Its antigen is still unknown. It may be a read error: a sequence one base away is much more abundant. Germline loops: CDR1 PRHDT, CDR2 FYEKMQ (reference sequence). J gave up 7 bases and V 5 bases, and 12 bases lay outside the gene matches. This CDR3 is 16 amino acids long. This sample was taken from a study of T cells in Graves' hyperthyroidism and ophthalmopathy. The investigators amplified TCR beta CDR3 regions from RNA transcripts. HTBI primers were used for first-round RT-PCR of the TCR CDR3. TCRdb reanalysed the multiplex PCR reads using MiXCR and keeps one entry per CDR3 protein. This table has 550,000 to 650,000 distinct CDR3 sequences, 14% appearing once. Study-level findings and limits: Clonotypes that were expanded in thyroid above 0.001 mostly appeared in blood too.

Hyperthyroidism had been newly diagnosed in patients aged 18 to 65, and its duration was under 2 months. Sequences were obtained from blood. The gene calls are TRBV13 and TRBJ2-1, with 9 bases that match TRBD1. The receptor's source is a woman aged 35 to 49 with Graves' hyperthyroidism. In DNA form, the CDR3 reads TGTGCCAGCAGCCTAGAACAGGGGGCTTTGAGGAATGAGCAGTTCTTC. Protein product: CASSLEQGALRNEQFF.